This T cell receptor (beta chain) emerged from a study of OX40 agonist ivuxolimab in advanced cancers. Study context: The dose-escalation group included hepatocellular carcinoma, melanoma, renal cell carcinoma and head and neck cancer.

The germline CDR1 and CDR2 sequences are MNHEY and SMNVEV (reference sequence). This CDR3 spans 15 amino acids. V dropped 5 bases and J dropped 5 bases, with 17 bases sitting between them. This clone has a handful of counts. Method: immunoSEQ multiplex PCR; TCRdb's copy keeps in-frame clones and lacks some. Altogether approximately 17,000 clones are present, 70% to 90% being singletons, with the ten largest covering 25% to 35%. The TCR sequence derives from an adult with an advanced solid tumor such as melanoma, head and neck, liver or kidney cancer. The material sequenced was CD4+ or CD8+ T cells sorted from blood, taken in a trial of the OX40 agonist ivuxolimab. The chain is built from TRBV27 and TRBJ2-3, with D possibly being TRBD1 or TRBD2 (5 bases each). This CDR3 is CASSPGRTPGDTQYF. For the CDR3, the DNA is TGTGCCAGCAGTCCGGGACGGACCCCAGGAGATACGCAGTATTTT.